This TCR beta chain originates from a study of radiotherapy plus CTLA-4 blockade in lung cancer. The repertoire was sequenced with immunoSEQ multiplex PCR; TCRdb's copy has only in-frame clones and lacks some. The sample has more than 55,000 clones; roughly 80% are singletons. The length of the CDR3 is 13 residues. After removal of 3 bases from V and 4 bases from J, the junction contained 2 bases not matched to a gene. In germline, CDR1 is SGHRS, CDR2 YFSETQ. This rearrangement joins TRBV5-1 to TRBJ2-3, with 7 bases identical to TRBD2. Specimen: peripheral blood, collected from a patient treated with radiotherapy plus ipilimumab. The TCR comes from a human donor with non-small cell lung cancer who had a complete response to radiotherapy plus ipilimumab. CDR3 nucleotides: TGCGCCAGCAGCTCACGGGGGGCAGATACGCAGTATTTT. Translated: CASSSRGADTQYF.